This record covers a single T cell receptor (beta chain). Germline lookup yields CDR1 MNHGY and CDR2 SAAAGT. CDR3 length: 13 amino acids. The ends lost 4 bases at V and 7 bases at J; junction bases unmatched: 1. CD45RO-negative CD8 cells positively selected for CCR7 made up the naive population, which excluded terminally differentiated effector memory CD45RA+ cells. This entry belongs to a study of shared clonotypes between healthy human individuals. Sequencing used immunoSEQ multiplex PCR; TCRdb keeps in-frame clones, though not all of them. The sample lists 550,000 to 750,000 clones; about 95% were seen once.

Sequencing input: naive CD8+ T cells sorted from blood. The rearrangement joins TRBV6-8 to TRBJ2-1; TRBD2 matches 10 bases. The receptor was derived from a woman aged 25 to 39 in good health. The CDR3 here is CASSWTSGNEQFF. In DNA, the CDR3 is TGTGCCAGCAGTTGGACTAGCGGAAATGAGCAGTTCTTC.